This entry describes one T cell receptor (beta chain). The record originates from a study of blood T cell repertoires in COVID-19. Study background: COVID-19 samples, acute and convalescent, were from the United States, Italy and Spain.

Looked up from germline, CDR1 is SNHLY and CDR2 is FYNNEI. The CDR3 runs 16 residues. The V and J ends lost 4 bases and 1 base, in that order; junction bases with no gene match: 10. Sequenced by immunoSEQ multiplex PCR; TCRdb stores in-frame clones only, minus some. This repertoire shows about 410,000 clones, around nine tenths found once; its top ten account for about 1.8%. The rearrangement uses TRBV2 and TRBJ2-7; TRBD1 matches at 7 bases. The origin of this receptor is a woman in her twenties or thirties who had recovered from COVID-19. Sequencing was carried out using PBMCs or T cells enriched from blood (not recorded which). CDR3 sequence: CASSVQGLVTSYEQYF. CDR3 bases: TGTGCCAGCAGTGTACAGGGGCTAGTTACTTCCTACGAGCAGTACTTC.